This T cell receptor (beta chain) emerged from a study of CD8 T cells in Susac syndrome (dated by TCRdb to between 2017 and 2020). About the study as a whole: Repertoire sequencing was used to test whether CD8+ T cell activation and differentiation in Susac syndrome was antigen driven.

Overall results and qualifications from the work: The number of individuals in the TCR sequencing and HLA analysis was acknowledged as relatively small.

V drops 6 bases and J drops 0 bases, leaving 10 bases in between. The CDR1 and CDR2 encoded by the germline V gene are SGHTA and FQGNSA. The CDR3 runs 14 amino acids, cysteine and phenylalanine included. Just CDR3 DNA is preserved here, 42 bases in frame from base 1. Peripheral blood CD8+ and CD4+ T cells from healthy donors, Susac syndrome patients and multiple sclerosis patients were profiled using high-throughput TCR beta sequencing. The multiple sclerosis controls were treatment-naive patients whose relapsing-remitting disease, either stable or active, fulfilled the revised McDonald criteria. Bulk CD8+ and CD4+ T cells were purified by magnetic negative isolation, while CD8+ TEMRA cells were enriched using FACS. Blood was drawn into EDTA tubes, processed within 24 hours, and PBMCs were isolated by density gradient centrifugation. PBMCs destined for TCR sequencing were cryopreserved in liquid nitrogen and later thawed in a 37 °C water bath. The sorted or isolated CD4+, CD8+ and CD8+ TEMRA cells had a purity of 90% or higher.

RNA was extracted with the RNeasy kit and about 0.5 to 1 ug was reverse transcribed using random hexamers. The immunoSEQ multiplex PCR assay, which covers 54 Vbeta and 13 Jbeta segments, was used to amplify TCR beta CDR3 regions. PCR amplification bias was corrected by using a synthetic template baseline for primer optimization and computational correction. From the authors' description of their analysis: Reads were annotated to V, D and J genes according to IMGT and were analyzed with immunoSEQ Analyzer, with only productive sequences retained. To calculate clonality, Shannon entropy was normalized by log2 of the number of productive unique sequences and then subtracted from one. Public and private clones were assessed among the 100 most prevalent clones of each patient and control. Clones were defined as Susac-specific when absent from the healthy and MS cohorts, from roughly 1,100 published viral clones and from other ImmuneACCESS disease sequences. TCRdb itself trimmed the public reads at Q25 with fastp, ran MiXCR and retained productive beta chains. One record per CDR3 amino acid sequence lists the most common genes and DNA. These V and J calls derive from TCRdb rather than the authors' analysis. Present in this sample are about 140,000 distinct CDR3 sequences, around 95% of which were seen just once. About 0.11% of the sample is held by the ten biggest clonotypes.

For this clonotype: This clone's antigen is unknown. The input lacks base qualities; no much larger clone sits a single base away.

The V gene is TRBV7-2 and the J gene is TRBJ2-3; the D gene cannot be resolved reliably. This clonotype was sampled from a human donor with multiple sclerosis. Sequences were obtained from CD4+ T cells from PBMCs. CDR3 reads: CASRSKASTDTQYF. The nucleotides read TGTGCCAGCAGGTCCAAAGCCAGCACAGATACGCAGTATTTT.